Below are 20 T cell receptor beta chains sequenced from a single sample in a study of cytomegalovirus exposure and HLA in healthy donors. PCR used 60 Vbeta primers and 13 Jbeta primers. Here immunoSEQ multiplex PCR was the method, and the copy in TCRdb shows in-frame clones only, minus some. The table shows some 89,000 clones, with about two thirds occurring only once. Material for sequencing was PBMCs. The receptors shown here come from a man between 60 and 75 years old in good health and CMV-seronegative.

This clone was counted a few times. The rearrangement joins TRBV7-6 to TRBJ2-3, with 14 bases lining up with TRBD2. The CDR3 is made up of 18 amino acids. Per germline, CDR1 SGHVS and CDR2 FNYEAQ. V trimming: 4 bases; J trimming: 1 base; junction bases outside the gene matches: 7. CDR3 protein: CASSSQWGLAGGTDTQYF. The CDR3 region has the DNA TGTGCCAGCAGCTCACAGTGGGGACTAGCGGGGGGCACAGATACGCAGTATTTT.

The CDR3 nucleotides are TGTGCCAGCAGCCCCGGGACTAGCGGGCGATACGAGCAGTACTTC. Its translation: CASSPGTSGRYEQYF. The chain couples TRBV11-3 to TRBJ2-7; 12 bases are a match to TRBD2. Germline V gene data show CDR1 as SGHNT and CDR2 as YENEEA. There are 15 residues in the CDR3. Trimming at V came to 5 bases and at J to 4 bases, leaving 6 bases not matched to a gene.

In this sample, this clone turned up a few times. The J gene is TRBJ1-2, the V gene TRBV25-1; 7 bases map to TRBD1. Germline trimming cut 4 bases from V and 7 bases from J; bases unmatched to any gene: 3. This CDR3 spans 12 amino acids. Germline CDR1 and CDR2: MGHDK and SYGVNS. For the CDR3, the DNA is TGTGCCAGCAGTGCGACAGGGACTGGCTACACCTTC. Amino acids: CASSATGTGYTF.

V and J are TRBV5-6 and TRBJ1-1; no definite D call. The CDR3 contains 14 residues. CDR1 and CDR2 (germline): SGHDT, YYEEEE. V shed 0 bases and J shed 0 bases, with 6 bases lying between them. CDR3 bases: TGTGCCAGCAGCTTGGGGCTCATGAACACTGAAGCTTTCTTT. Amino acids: CASSLGLMNTEAFF.

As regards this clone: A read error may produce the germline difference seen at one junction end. CDR3 region: CASGFGEKLFF. As DNA, the CDR3 is TGTGCCAGCGGCTTCGGGGAAAAACTGTTTTTT. The chain couples TRBV7-6 to TRBJ1-4; no reliable D call. Germline CDR1 reads SGHVS; CDR2 reads FNYEAQ. This CDR3 contains 11 residues.

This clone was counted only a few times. CDR3 sequence (DNA): TGTGCCAGTAGTTCCGGGACTCCCAATGAAAAACTGTTTTTT. Its protein is CASSSGTPNEKLFF. The gene calls are TRBV19 and TRBJ1-4; D possibly corresponds to TRBD1 (5 bases). Per germline, CDR1 LNHDA and CDR2 SQIVND (reference sequence). V was cut by 5 bases and J by 5 bases, with 12 bases left in between. The CDR3 extends over 14 amino acids.

The DNA of the CDR3 is TGTGCCAGCAGCGTAGATGCGGGGGCGTCCGGAGACGAGCAGTACTTC. This translates into CASSVDAGASGDEQYF. The chain has TRBV9 and TRBJ2-7, with D perhaps matching TRBD2 (7 bases). The CDR3 is made up of 16 amino acids. Per germline, CDR1 SGDLS and CDR2 YYNGEE. V gave up 0 bases and J gave up 5 bases, with 18 bases separating them. Full variable domain (rest looked up from reference TRBV9 and TRBJ2-7): DSGVTQTPKHLITATGQRVTLRCSPRSGDLSVYWYQQSLDQGLQFLIQYYNGEERAKGNILERFSAQQFPDLHSELNLSSLELGDSALYFCASSVDAGASGDEQYFGPGTRLTVT.

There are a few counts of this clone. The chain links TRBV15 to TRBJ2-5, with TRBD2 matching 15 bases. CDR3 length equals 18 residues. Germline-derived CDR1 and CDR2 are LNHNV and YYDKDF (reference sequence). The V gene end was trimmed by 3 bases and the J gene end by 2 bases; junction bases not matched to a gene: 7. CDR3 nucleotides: TGTGCCACCAGCAGGGGACCGGGGACTAGCGGGGGGCAAGAGACCCAGTACTTC. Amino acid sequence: CATSRGPGTSGGQETQYF.

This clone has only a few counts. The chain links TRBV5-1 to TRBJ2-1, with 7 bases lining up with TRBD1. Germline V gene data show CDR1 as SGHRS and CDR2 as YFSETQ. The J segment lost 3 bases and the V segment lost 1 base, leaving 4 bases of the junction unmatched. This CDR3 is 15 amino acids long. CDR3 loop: CASSLRDSDYNEQFF. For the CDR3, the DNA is TGCGCCAGCAGCTTGAGGGACAGCGACTACAATGAGCAGTTCTTC.

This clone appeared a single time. DNA for the CDR3: TGTGCCAGCACTGTGGGAGCATCCTGGGGTGGCTACACCTTC. It codes for CASTVGASWGGYTF. The chain is built from TRBV5-6 and TRBJ1-2; no clear D gene. The V end was cut by 6 bases, the J end by 7 bases, with 19 bases between. Germline loops: CDR1 SGHDT, CDR2 YYEEEE. CDR3 length: 14 residues.

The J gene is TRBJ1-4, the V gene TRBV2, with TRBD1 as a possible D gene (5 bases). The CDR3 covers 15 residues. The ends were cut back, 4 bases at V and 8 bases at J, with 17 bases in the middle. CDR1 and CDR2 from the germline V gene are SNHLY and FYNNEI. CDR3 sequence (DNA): TGTGCCAGCAGTGGGGGGGTCCTGAGTCGGGAAAAACTGTTTTTT. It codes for CASSGGVLSREKLFF.

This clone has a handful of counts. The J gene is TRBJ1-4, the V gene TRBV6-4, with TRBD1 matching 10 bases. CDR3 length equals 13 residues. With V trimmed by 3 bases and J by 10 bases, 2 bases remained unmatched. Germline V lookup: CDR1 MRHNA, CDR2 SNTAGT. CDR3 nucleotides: TGTGCCAGCAGTGAGGACAGGGGGAGAAAACTGTTTTTT. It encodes CASSEDRGRKLFF.

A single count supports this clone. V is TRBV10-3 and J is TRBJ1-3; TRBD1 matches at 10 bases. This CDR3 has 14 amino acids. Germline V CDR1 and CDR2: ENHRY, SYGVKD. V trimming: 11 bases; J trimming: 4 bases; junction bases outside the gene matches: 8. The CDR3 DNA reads TGTGCCGTGGTGGGACAGGGGTACGGAAACACCATATATTTT. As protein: CAVVGQGYGNTIYF.

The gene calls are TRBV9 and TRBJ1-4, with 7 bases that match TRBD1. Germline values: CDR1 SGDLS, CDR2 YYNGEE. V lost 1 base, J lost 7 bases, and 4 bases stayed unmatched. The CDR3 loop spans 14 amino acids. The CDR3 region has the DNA TGTGCCAGCAGCGTAACAGGGGTTGGTGAAAAACTGTTTTTT. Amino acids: CASSVTGVGEKLFF.

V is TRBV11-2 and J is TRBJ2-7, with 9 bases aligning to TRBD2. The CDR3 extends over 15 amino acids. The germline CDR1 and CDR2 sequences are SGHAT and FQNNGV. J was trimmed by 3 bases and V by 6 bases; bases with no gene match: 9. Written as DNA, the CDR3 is TGTGCCAGCAGTTATAGCGGGAGAAGAGGCTACGAGCAGTACTTC. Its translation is CASSYSGRRGYEQYF.

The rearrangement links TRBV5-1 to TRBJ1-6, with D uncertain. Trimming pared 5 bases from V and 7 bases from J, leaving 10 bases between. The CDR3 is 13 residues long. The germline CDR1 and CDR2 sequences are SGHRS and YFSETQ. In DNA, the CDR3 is TGCGCCAGCAGGCCAGCGGGAAATTCACCCCTCCACTTT. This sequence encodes CASRPAGNSPLHF.

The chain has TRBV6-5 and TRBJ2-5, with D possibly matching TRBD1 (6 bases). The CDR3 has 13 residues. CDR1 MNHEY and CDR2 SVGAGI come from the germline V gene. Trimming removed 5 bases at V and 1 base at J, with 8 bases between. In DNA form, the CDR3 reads TGTGCCAGCAGTAAACAGGGCCAAGAGACCCAGTACTTC. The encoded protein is CASSKQGQETQYF.

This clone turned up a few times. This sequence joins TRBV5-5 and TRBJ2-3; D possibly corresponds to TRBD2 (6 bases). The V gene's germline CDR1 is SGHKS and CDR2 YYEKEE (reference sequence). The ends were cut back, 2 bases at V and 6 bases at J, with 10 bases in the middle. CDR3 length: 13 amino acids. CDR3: CASSFQGGDTQYF. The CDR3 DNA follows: TGTGCCAGCAGCTTCCAGGGAGGTGATACGCAGTATTTT.

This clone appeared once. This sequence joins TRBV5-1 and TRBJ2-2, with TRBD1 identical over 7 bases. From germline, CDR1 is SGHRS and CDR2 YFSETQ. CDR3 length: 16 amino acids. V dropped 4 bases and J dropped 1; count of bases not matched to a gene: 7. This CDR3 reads CASSGGSGGNTGELFF. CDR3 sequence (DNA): TGCGCCAGCAGCGGGGGATCAGGGGGGAACACCGGGGAGCTGTTTTTT.

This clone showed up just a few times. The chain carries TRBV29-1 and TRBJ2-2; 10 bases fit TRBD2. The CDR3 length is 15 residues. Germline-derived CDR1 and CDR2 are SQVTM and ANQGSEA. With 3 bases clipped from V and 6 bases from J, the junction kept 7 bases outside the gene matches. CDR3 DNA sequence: TGCAGCGTTGAGCTGCCTAGCGGGGGACCCGGGGAGCTGTTTTTT. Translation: CSVELPSGGPGELFF.